The clone carrying this TCR beta chain was detected a few times. Antigen specificity is unknown. This sample was taken from a study of beta chain features in type 1 diabetes. Study-wide findings and caveats: Type 1 diabetes patients showed a moderate but significant shortening of TCRB CDR3s in all four CD4+ subsets.

The whole isolated RNA underwent reverse transcription, so sequencing captured expressed TCRB transcripts. Measured with immunoSEQ multiplex PCR; TCRdb has only the in-frame clones, and not every one. The sample shows about 260,000 clones, roughly 20% of them seen only once. V shed 2 bases and J shed 3 bases, with 12 bases lying between them. This CDR3 is built from 15 residues. CDR1 and CDR2 from the germline V gene are SGHTS and YDEGEE. This chain connects TRBV5-8 to TRBJ2-1, with D tentatively TRBD1 (7 bases). Sequenced material: naive CD4+ T cells from blood. This TCR was sampled from a woman between 40 and 50 years old with type 1 diabetes. Here the CDR3 reads CASSFHRGGYNEQFF. CDR3 nucleotides: TGTGCCAGCAGCTTCCACAGGGGAGGCTACAATGAGCAGTTCTTC.